These 25 T cell receptor beta chains came from one sample sequenced in a study of T cell responses to AZD1222 COVID-19 vaccine. Here immunoSEQ multiplex PCR was the method, and the copy in TCRdb shows in-frame clones only, minus some. In the table there are around 120,000 clones, approximately 88% of which are singletons. The sample was peripheral blood, taken on day 0 of AZD1222 vaccination. All receptors come from an adult in good health.

The genes are TRBV4-3 and TRBJ1-2, with D tentatively TRBD1 (5 bases). CDR3 size: 16 residues. Germline lookup yields CDR1 LGHNA and CDR2 YSLEER. V was trimmed by 0 bases and J by 3 bases, leaving 14 bases between them. CDR3 DNA sequence: TGCGCCAGCAGCCAAGATACGGCCAGGGTGGACTATGGCTACACCTTC. It yields the protein CASSQDTARVDYGYTF.

This clone was detected only once. CDR3: CASSLGARRGTEAFF. The CDR3 coding sequence is TGCGCCAGCAGCTTGGGTGCGAGGAGAGGGACTGAAGCTTTCTTT. The rearrangement uses TRBV5-1 and TRBJ1-1; D is unresolved. The V gene lost 0 bases and the J gene lost 5 bases, with 14 bases spanning the gap. The CDR3 totals 15 residues. The V gene's germline CDR1 is SGHRS and CDR2 YFSETQ.

The DNA for the CDR3 is TGTGCCAGCAGCGTAGGGGGGACTCACACCGGGGAGCTGTTTTTT. Translation gives CASSVGGTHTGELFF. This sequence joins TRBV9 and TRBJ2-2; D may be TRBD2 (6 bases). Per germline, CDR1 SGDLS and CDR2 YYNGEE. The CDR3 is made up of 15 amino acids. V dropped 0 bases and J dropped 3 bases, with 9 bases sitting between them.

This rearrangement joins TRBV5-1 to TRBJ1-2, with D possibly matching TRBD1 (5 bases). CDR1 and CDR2 (germline): SGHRS, YFSETQ. This CDR3 comprises 18 residues. The V end was cut by 0 bases, the J end by 2 bases, with 20 bases between. The DNA for the CDR3 is TGCGCCAGCAGCTTGGACGGTAAGAAGCCAGGGAGGAACTATGGCTACACCTTC. This gives the protein CASSLDGKKPGRNYGYTF.

The CDR3 region is CASSITGDYGYTF. DNA of the CDR3: TGTGCCAGCAGCATCACAGGGGACTATGGCTACACCTTC. This chain uses TRBV7-2 with TRBJ1-2, with 7 bases fitting TRBD1. With 5 bases clipped from V and 3 bases from J, the junction kept 3 bases outside the gene matches. The CDR3 runs to 13 residues. Germline CDR1 is SGHTA and CDR2 is FQGNSA.

The chain is built from TRBV4-2 and TRBJ2-5; D may be TRBD1 or TRBD2 (6 bases each). Looked up from germline, CDR1 is LGHNA and CDR2 is YNFKEQ. V was cut by 2 bases and J by 1 base, with 14 bases left in between. The CDR3 runs 16 residues. The CDR3 DNA follows: TGTGCCAGCAGCCAAACCCCGGGGGCCTCCCAAGAGACCCAGTACTTC. Translation: CASSQTPGASQETQYF.

The rearrangement uses TRBV19 and TRBJ2-1; tentatively, D is TRBD1 (6 bases). CDR1 is LNHDA, CDR2 SQIVND, per germline (reference sequence). The V and J ends lost 4 bases and 11 bases respectively, with 12 bases between them. The CDR3 loop spans 12 amino acids. The CDR3 sequence: CASSKTGTQQFF. The CDR3 DNA is TGTGCCAGTAGTAAGACTGGGACACAGCAGTTCTTC.

This sequence joins TRBV4-3 and TRBJ1-2, with D maybe TRBD1 (5 bases). Germline-derived CDR1 and CDR2 are LGHNA and YSLEER. This CDR3 has 14 residues. Trimming took 4 bases from V and 6 from J, leaving 15 bases between them. The CDR3 is CASSPTGGTNGYTF. The CDR3 DNA follows: TGCGCCAGCAGCCCGACCGGCGGGACTAATGGCTACACCTTC.

This chain links TRBV6-2 or TRBV6-3 with TRBJ1-1; 9 bases are a match to TRBD1. Germline V gene data show CDR1 as MNHEY and CDR2 as SVGEGT. The CDR3 covers 16 residues. The V and J ends lost 2 bases and 1 base, in that order; junction bases with no gene match: 5. CDR3 in DNA: TGTGCCAGCAGTTACAACGGACAGGGGTGGAACACTGAAGCTTTCTTT. Its protein is CASSYNGQGWNTEAFF.

This chain joins TRBV2 and TRBJ2-7; D is unresolved. Germline loops: CDR1 SNHLY, CDR2 FYNNEI. The length of the CDR3 is 8 residues. Trimming stripped 10 bases from V and 3 bases from J, with 1 base between. The CDR3 is CANYEQYF. CDR3 DNA: TGTGCCAACTACGAGCAGTACTTC.

J is TRBJ2-7 and V is TRBV6-6, with TRBD1 identical over 8 bases. CDR3 length equals 13 residues. Germline V lookup: CDR1 MNHNY, CDR2 SVGAGI (reference sequence). V shed 7 bases and J 6 bases; nucleotides not matched to a gene: 8. CDR3: CASTGPGGIEQYF. In nucleotides, the CDR3 is TGTGCCAGCACCGGGCCAGGGGGCATCGAGCAGTACTTC.

The chain carries TRBV18 and TRBJ2-7, with TRBD1 matching 7 bases. The J segment lost 10 bases and the V segment lost 1 base, leaving 13 bases of the junction unmatched. Germline V gene sequence: CDR1 KGHSH, CDR2 LQKENI. This CDR3 comprises 15 residues. CDR3 residues: CASSPRADRYQRQYF. In DNA form, the CDR3 reads TGTGCCAGCTCACCACGGGCGGACAGGTATCAGCGACAGTACTTC.

The gene calls are TRBV7-2 and TRBJ2-2; D is perhaps TRBD1 (6 bases). V lost 4 bases and J 1 base, leaving 10 bases between the germline ends. Germline values: CDR1 SGHTA, CDR2 FQGNSA. The CDR3 length is 15 residues. The CDR3 nucleotides read TGTGCCAGCAGCTCCGGGACACGGAACACCGGGGAGCTGTTTTTT. This translates into CASSSGTRNTGELFF.

This clone came up once. This chain uses TRBV29-1 with TRBJ2-7, with D perhaps matching TRBD2 (6 bases). Germline assignment: CDR1 SQVTM and CDR2 ANQGSEA. This CDR3 is built from 12 residues. Trimming cost V 4 bases and J 4 bases, with 11 bases left between them. The CDR3 DNA sequence: TGCAGCGTTGCCCCTGGGACTTACGAGCAGTACTTC. The encoded protein is CSVAPGTYEQYF.

V usage is TRBV6-6 and J usage is TRBJ1-6, with 9 bases aligning to TRBD1. V dropped 0 bases and J dropped 8; count of bases not matched to a gene: 2. Germline CDR1 and CDR2: MNHNY and SVGAGI (reference sequence). The CDR3 loop spans 15 amino acids. In DNA, the CDR3 is TGTGCCAGCAGTTACTCGGGACAGGGTGATTCACCCCTCCACTTT. This codes for CASSYSGQGDSPLHF.

V gene TRBV14 combines with J gene TRBJ2-3; the match to TRBD1 covers 8 bases. With 6 bases clipped from V and 6 bases from J, the junction kept 11 bases outside the gene matches. Looked up from germline, CDR1 is SGHDN and CDR2 is FVKESK. The CDR3 totals 15 residues. The CDR3 coding sequence is TGTGCCAGCAGATTTAGGGGCAGGGGGCCCGATACGCAGTATTTT. Residues: CASRFRGRGPDTQYF.

The count of this clone is one. This chain links TRBV7-2 with TRBJ2-3, with 7 bases that match TRBD2. J was trimmed by 1 base and V by 5 bases; bases with no gene match: 15. CDR1 SGHTA and CDR2 FQGNSA come from the germline V gene. This CDR3 has 18 residues. The CDR3 spells CASSPRMRGIDGTDTQYF. In nucleotides, the CDR3 is TGTGCCAGCAGCCCAAGGATGCGGGGGATTGATGGCACAGATACGCAGTATTTT.

The chain combines TRBV7-9 with TRBJ1-1; tentatively, D is TRBD1 (5 bases). Trimming left V 2 bases short and J 3 bases short, with 10 bases between. The CDR3 length is 14 residues. Germline CDR1 SEHNR, CDR2 FQNEAQ (reference sequence). The CDR3 DNA reads as TGTGCCAGCAGCTTACGGGGGACGTACACTGAAGCTTTCTTT. It specifies CASSLRGTYTEAFF.

J is TRBJ1-2 and V is TRBV28; TRBD1 agrees at 7 bases. Germline trimming cut 5 bases from V and 3 bases from J; bases unmatched to any gene: 6. Germline values: CDR1 MDHEN, CDR2 SYDVKM. This CDR3 is 14 amino acids long. The chain's CDR3 is CASSPGQAHYGYTF. In DNA, the CDR3 is TGTGCCAGCAGTCCTGGACAGGCACACTATGGCTACACCTTC.

The chain combines TRBV28 with TRBJ1-5; TRBD1 is a possible D gene (6 bases). The V and J ends lost 7 bases and 0 bases respectively, with 16 bases between them. This CDR3 has 16 amino acids. The germline V gene has CDR1 MDHEN and CDR2 SYDVKM. CDR3 coding DNA: TGTGCCAGCAAAGGAGGACAGTTTTATAGCAATCAGCCCCAGCATTTT. Its protein product is CASKGGQFYSNQPQHF.

The rearrangement links TRBV5-4 to TRBJ1-6; D unclear. Germline-derived CDR1 and CDR2 are SGHNT and YYREEE (reference sequence). The CDR3 is made up of 14 amino acids. V was pared by 0 bases and J by 5 bases, with 6 bases between. In DNA form, the CDR3 reads TGTGCCAGCAGCTTGGTACAGAATAATTCACCCCTCCACTTT. Translation gives CASSLVQNNSPLHF.

The chain recombines TRBV6-6 with TRBJ1-3; D is unclear. The CDR3 has 16 residues. Trimming shortened V by 5 bases and J by 3 bases, and 17 bases separated the two germline ends. The V gene's germline CDR1 is MNHNY and CDR2 SVGAGI (reference sequence). The CDR3 coding sequence is TGTGCCAGCAGTCCCTCCTTAGCAGTTGATGGAAACACCATATATTTT. Protein product: CASSPSLAVDGNTIYF.

V gene TRBV24-1 combines with J gene TRBJ1-3; D remains ambiguous. The CDR3 runs to 16 residues. CDR1 and CDR2 (germline): KGHDR, SFDVKD. V lost 3 bases and J 0 bases, leaving 11 bases between the germline ends. The CDR3 loop is CATSDTGSSSGNTIYF. CDR3 nucleotides: TGTGCCACCAGTGATACCGGGTCCAGCTCTGGAAACACCATATATTTT.

The rearrangement uses TRBV5-4 and TRBJ2-5; 7 nucleotides agree with TRBD2. The CDR3 spans 14 residues. Germline V lookup: CDR1 SGHNT, CDR2 YYREEE (reference sequence). V was pared by 4 bases and J by 1 base, with 4 bases of the junction left unmatched. CDR3 bases: TGTGCCAGCAGCACCGGGACTACCCAAGAGACCCAGTACTTC. Translated, it gives CASSTGTTQETQYF.

The chain links TRBV7-6 to TRBJ1-6, with D uncertain. This CDR3 comprises 14 residues. Trimming took 1 base from V and 7 from J, leaving 8 bases between them. The germline V gene has CDR1 SGHVS and CDR2 FNYEAQ. As DNA, the CDR3 is TGTGCCAGCAGCTTAGGGGTGGGGAATTCACCCCTCCACTTT. This translates into CASSLGVGNSPLHF.